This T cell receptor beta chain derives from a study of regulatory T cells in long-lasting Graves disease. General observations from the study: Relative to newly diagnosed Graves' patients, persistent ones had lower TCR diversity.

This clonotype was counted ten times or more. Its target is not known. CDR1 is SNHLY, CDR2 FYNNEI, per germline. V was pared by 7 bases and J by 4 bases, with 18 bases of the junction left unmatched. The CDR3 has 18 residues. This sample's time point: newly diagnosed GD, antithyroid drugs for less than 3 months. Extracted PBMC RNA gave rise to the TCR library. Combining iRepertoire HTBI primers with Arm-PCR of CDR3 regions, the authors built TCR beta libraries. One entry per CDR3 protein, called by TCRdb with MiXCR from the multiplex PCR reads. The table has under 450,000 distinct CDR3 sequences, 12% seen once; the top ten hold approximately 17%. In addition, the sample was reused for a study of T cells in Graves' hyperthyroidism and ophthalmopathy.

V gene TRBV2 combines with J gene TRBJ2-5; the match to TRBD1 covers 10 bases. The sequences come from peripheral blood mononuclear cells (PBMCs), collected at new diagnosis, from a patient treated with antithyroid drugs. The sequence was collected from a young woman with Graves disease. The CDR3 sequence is CASTSPGGGGQGRETQYF. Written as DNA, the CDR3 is TGTGCCAGCACCTCTCCCGGGGGGGGGGGACAGGGGAGAGAGACCCAGTACTTC.